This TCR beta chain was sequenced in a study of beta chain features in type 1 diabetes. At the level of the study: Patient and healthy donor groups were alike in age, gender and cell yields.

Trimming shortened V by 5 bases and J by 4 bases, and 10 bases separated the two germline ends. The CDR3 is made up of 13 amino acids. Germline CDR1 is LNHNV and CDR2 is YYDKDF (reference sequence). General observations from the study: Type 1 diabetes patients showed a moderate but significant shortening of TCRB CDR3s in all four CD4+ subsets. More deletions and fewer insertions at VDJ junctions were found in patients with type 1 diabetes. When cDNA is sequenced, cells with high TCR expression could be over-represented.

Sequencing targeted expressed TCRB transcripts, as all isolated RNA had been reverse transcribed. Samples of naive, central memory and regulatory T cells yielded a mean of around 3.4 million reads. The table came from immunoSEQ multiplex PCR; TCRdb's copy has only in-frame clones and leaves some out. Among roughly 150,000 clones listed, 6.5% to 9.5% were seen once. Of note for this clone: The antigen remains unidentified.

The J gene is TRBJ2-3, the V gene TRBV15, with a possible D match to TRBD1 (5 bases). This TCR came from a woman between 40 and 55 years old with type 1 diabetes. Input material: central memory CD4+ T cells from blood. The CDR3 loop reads CATSGPQADTQYF. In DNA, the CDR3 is TGTGCCACCAGCGGACCACAGGCAGATACGCAGTATTTT.